This T cell receptor (beta chain) was documented in a study of cytomegalovirus exposure and HLA in healthy donors. This clone was seen a single time. The antigen is unknown. The germline gives CDR1 SEHNR, CDR2 FQNEAQ (reference sequence). V was pared by 8 bases and J by 5 bases, with 13 bases of the junction left unmatched. This CDR3 spans 15 amino acids. The donors, nominally healthy at sampling, likely had unrecorded immune exposures. Researchers ran the PCR with 60 Vbeta and 13 Jbeta primers. Assay used: immunoSEQ multiplex PCR; TCRdb lists only in-frame clones, some missing. Seen here are about 170,000 clones, approximately 84% observed once, and the top ten hold approximately 4.1%. Whole-study findings and limits: Relative to the roughly 700-donor mean, N-insertions were reportedly fewer in an Asian-associated ancestry cluster in a later analysis. The likely origin of a cluster of highly shared sequence variants was a sequencing artifact.

The clonotype originates from a woman aged 50 to 65 in good health and CMV-seropositive. Source material: PBMCs. The chain couples TRBV7-9 to TRBJ2-5; 8 bases map to TRBD2. CDR3 sequence: CASYTTGGPEETQYF. CDR3 DNA: TGTGCCAGCTATACCACGGGGGGGCCGGAGGAGACCCAGTACTTC.